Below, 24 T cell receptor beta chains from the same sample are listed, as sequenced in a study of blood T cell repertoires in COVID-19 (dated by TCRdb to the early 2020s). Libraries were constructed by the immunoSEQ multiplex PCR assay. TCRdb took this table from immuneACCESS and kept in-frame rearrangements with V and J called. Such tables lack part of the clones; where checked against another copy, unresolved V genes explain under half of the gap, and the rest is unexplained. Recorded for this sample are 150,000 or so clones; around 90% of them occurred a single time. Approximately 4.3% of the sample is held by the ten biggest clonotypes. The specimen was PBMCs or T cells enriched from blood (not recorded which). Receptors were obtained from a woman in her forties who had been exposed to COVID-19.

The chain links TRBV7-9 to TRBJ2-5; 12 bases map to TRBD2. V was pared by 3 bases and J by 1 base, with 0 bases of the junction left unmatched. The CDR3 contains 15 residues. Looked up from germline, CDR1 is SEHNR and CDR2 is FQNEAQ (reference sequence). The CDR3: CASSLGLAGQETQYF. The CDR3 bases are TGTGCCAGCAGCTTGGGACTAGCGGGCCAAGAGACCCAGTACTTC. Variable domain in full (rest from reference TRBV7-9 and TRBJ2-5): DTGVSQNPRHKITKRGQNVTFRCDPISEHNRLYWYRQTLGQGPEFLTYFQNEAQLEKSRLLSDRFSAERPKGSFSTLEIQRTEQGDSAMYLCASSLGLAGQETQYFGPGTRLLVL.

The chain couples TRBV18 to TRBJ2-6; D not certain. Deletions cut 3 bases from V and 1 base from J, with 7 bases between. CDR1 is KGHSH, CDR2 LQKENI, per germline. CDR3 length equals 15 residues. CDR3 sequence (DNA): TGTGCCAGCTCACCGCGGAAGTCTGGGGCCAACGTCCTGACTTTC. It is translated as CASSPRKSGANVLTF. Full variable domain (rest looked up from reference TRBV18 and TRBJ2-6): NAGVMQNPRHLVRRRGQEARLRCSPMKGHSHVYWYRQLPEEGLKFMVYLQKENIIDESGMPKERFSAEFPKEGPSILRIQQVVRGDSAAYFCASSPRKSGANVLTFGAGSRLTVL.

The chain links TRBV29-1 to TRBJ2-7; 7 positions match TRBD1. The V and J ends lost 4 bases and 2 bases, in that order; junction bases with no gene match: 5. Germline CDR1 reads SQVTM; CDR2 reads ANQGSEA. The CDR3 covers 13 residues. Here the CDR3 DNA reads TGCAGCGTTGTCCGTGACAGGGCCTACGAGCAGTACTTC. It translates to CSVVRDRAYEQYF.

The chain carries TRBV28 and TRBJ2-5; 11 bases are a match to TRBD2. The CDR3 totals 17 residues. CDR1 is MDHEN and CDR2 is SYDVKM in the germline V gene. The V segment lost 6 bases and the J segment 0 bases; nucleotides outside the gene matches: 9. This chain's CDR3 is CASRLIRLAGNQETQYF. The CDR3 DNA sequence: TGTGCCAGCAGGCTCATCCGACTAGCGGGAAACCAAGAGACCCAGTACTTC. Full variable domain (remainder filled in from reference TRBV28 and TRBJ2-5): DVKVTQSSRYLVKRTGEKVFLECVQDMDHENMFWYRQDPGLGLRLIYFSYDVKMKEKGDIPEGYSVSREKKERFSLILESASTNQTSMYLCASRLIRLAGNQETQYFGPGTRLLVL.

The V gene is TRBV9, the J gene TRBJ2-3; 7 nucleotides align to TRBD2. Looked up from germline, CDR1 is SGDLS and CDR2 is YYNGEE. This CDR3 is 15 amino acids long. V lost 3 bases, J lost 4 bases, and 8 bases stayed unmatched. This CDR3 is CASSDTGLVSDTQYF. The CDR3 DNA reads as TGTGCCAGCAGCGATACAGGACTAGTCTCAGATACGCAGTATTTT.

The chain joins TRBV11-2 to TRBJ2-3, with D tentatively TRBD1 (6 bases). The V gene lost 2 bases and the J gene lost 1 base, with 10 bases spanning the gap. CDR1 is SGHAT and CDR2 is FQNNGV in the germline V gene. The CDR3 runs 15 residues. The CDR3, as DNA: TGTGCCAGCAGCTTAACCGCAGGGGGCACAGATACGCAGTATTTT. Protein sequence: CASSLTAGGTDTQYF.

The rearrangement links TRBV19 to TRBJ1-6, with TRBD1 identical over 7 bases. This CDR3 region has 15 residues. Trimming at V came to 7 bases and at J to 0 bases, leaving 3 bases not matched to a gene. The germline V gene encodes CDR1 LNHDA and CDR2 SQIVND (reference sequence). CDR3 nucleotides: TGTGCCAGTAACCCAGGGGGCTCCTATAATTCACCCCTCCACTTT. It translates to CASNPGGSYNSPLHF.

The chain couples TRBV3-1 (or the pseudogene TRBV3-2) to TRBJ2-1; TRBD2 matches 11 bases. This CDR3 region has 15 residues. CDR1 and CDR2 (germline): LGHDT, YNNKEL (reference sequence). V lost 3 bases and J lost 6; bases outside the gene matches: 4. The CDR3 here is CASSHTSGSVNEQFF. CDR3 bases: TGTGCCAGCAGCCACACTAGCGGGAGTGTCAATGAGCAGTTCTTC.

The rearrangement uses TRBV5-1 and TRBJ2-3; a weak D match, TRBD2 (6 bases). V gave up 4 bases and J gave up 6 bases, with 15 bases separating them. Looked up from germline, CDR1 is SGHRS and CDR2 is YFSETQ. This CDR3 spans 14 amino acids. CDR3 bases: TGCGCCAGCAGCCTCCGATGGGGGGTCGATACGCAGTATTTT. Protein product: CASSLRWGVDTQYF.

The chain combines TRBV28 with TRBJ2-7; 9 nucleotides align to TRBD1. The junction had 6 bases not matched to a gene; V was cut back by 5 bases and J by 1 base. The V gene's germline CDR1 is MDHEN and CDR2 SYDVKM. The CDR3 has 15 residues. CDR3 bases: TGTGCCAGCAGTCCGGGGACAGGGAGGTCCTACGAGCAGTACTTC. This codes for CASSPGTGRSYEQYF.

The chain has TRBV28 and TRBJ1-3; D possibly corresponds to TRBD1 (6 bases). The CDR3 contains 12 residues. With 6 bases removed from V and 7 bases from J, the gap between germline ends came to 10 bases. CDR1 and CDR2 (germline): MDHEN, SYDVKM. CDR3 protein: CASSRGGNTIYF. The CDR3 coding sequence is TGTGCCAGCAGCAGAGGGGGTAACACCATATATTTT.

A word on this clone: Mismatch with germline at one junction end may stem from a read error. The CDR3 loop is CAGRARALVGELFF. The CDR3 DNA reads TGTGCCGGCAGGGCGAGGGCCCTCGTCGGGGAGCTGTTTTTT. The chain combines TRBV7-9 with TRBJ2-2, with D perhaps assigned TRBD1 or TRBD2 (5 bases each). CDR3 length: 14 residues. In germline, CDR1 is SEHNR, CDR2 FQNEAQ (reference sequence).

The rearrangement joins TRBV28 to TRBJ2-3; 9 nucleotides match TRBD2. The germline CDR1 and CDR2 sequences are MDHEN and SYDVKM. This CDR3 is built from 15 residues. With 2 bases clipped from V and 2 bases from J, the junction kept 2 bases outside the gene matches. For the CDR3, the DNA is TGTGCCAGCAGTTTACTAGCGGGGTACACAGATACGCAGTATTTT. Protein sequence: CASSLLAGYTDTQYF.

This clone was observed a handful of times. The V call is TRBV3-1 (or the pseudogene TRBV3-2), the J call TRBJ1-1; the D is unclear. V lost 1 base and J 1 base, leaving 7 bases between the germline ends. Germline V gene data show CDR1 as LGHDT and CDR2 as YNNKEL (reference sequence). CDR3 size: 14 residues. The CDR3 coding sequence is TGTGCCAGCAGCCAAGGGCTCGCGAACACTGAAGCTTTCTTT. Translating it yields CASSQGLANTEAFF.

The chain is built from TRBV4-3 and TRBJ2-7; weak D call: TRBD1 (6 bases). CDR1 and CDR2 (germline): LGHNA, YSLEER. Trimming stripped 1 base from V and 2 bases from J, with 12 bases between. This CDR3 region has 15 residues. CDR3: CASSQVNRVPYEQYF. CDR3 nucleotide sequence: TGCGCCAGCAGCCAAGTCAACAGGGTCCCCTACGAGCAGTACTTC.

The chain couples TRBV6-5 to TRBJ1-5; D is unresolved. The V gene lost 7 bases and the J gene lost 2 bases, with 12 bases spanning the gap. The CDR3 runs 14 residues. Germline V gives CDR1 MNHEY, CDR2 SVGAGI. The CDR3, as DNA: TGTGCCAGCATTCCTATCAACGGCAATCAGCCCCAGCATTTT. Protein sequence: CASIPINGNQPQHF.

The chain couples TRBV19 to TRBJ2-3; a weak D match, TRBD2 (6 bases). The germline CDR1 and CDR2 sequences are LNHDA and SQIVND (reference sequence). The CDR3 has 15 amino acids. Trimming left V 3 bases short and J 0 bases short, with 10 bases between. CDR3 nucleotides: TGTGCCAGTAGTATGGCCGGGAGTAGCACAGATACGCAGTATTTT. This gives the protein CASSMAGSSTDTQYF.

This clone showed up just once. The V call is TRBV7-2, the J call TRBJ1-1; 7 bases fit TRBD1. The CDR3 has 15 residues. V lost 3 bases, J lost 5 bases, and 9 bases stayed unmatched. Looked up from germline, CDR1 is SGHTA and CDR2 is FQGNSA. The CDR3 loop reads CASSFPGRGRTEAFF. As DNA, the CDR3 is TGTGCCAGCAGCTTCCCTGGAAGGGGGCGGACTGAAGCTTTCTTT.

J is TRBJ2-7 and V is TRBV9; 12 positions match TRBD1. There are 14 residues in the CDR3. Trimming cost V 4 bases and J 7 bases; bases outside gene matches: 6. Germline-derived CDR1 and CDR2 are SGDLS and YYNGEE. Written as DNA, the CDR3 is TGTGCCAGCAGCCCCCGGGACAGGGGGCGTGAGCAGTACTTC. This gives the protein CASSPRDRGREQYF.

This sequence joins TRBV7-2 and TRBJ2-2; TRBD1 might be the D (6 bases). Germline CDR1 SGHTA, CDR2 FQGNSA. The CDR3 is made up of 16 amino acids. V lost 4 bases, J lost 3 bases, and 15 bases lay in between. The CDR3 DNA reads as TGTGCCAGCAGCTCCTACTCCGACAGGCACACCGGGGAGCTGTTTTTT. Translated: CASSSYSDRHTGELFF.

The CDR3 DNA sequence: TGTGCCACCGCGACAGGGGCGGCCTATGGCTACACCTTC. Protein product: CATATGAAYGYTF. The chain links TRBV19 to TRBJ1-2, with 8 positions matching TRBD1. The trim removed 10 bases at V and 4 bases at J, leaving 8 bases unmatched. Per the germline V gene, CDR1 is LNHDA and CDR2 is SQIVND (reference sequence). The CDR3 length is 13 residues. Full variable domain (outside the CDR3, taken from reference TRBV19 and TRBJ1-2): DGGITQSPKYLFRKEGQNVTLSCEQNLNHDAMYWYRQDPGQGLRLIYYSQIVNDFQKGDIAEGYSVSREKKESFPLTVTSAQKNPTAFYLCATATGAAYGYTFGSGTRLTVV.

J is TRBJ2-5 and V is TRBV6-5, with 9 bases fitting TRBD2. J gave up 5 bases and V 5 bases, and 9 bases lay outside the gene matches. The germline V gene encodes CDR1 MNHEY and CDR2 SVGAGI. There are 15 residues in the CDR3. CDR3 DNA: TGTGCCAGCAGTAGGGGCGGGGGGGCCTCGGAGACCCAGTACTTC. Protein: CASSRGGGASETQYF.

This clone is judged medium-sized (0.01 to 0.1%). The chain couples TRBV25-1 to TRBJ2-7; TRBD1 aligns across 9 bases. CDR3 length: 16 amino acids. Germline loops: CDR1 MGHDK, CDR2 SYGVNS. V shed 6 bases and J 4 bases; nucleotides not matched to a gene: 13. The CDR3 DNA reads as TGTGCCAGCAGCCATGGGCCGGGACAGGGTCGGTACGAGCAGTACTTC. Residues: CASSHGPGQGRYEQYF.

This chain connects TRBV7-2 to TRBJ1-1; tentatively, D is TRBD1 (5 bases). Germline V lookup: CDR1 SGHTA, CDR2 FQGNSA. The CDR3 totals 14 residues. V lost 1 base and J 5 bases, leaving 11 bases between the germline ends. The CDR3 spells CASSLVAGKTEAFF. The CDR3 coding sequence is TGTGCCAGCAGCTTAGTGGCAGGGAAGACTGAAGCTTTCTTT.